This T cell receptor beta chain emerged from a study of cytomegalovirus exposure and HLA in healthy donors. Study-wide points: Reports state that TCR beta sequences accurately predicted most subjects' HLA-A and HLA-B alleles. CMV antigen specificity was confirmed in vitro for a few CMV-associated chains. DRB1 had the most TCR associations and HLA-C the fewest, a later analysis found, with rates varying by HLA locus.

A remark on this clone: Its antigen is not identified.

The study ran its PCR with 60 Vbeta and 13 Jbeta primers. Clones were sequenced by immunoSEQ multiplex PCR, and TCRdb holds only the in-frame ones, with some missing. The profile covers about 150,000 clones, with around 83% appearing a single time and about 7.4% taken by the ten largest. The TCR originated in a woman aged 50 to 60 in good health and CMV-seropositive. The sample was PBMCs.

DNA of the CDR3: TGTGCCAGCTCAGAGTACAATGAGCAGTTCTTC. Residues: CASSEYNEQFF. This chain connects TRBV18 to TRBJ2-1; D gene uncertain. Trimming took 5 bases from V and 4 from J, leaving 3 bases between them. CDR1 KGHSH and CDR2 LQKENI come from the germline V gene. The length of the CDR3 is 11 residues.